This note documents a single T cell receptor (beta chain) sequence. The entry originates in a study of T cell changes during pregnancy in multiple sclerosis. Germline assignment: CDR1 ENHRY and CDR2 SYGVKD. The V and J ends lost 4 bases and 4 bases respectively, with 26 bases between them. The CDR3 consists of 20 residues. Assay used: immunoSEQ multiplex PCR; TCRdb lists only in-frame clones, some missing. The sample has 30,000 to 40,000 clones; about nine tenths are singletons. The TCR was taken from a female donor in good health, enrolled as a control in a pregnancy study. The chain couples TRBV10-3 to TRBJ2-6; a weak D match, TRBD2 (6 bases). Source: CD4+ T cells from peripheral blood mononuclear cells, taken after pregnancy. CDR3 residues: CAISGGGRNFTRSGANVLTF. As DNA, the CDR3 is TGTGCCATCAGTGGGGGAGGACGGAACTTCACCAGGTCCGGGGCCAACGTCCTGACTTTC.